A single sample is the source of the 27 T cell receptor beta chains below, sequenced in a study of blood T cell repertoires in COVID-19. Only in-frame clones appear in the TCRdb table, and some are missing; sequencing was by immunoSEQ multiplex PCR. This sample has about 110,000 clones, with 70% to 80% found just once. Sequencing input: peripheral blood. The receptors originated from a woman aged 60-75 years with acute or convalescent COVID-19.

The V call is TRBV15, the J call TRBJ2-1, with 12 bases lining up with TRBD2. CDR1 and CDR2 (germline): LNHNV, YYDKDF (reference sequence). With V trimmed by 0 bases and J by 8 bases, 8 bases remained unmatched. This CDR3 has 17 residues. The CDR3 region is CATSRDYGLAGRYEQFF. CDR3 DNA sequence: TGTGCCACCAGCAGAGATTATGGACTAGCGGGGCGGTATGAGCAGTTCTTC. Complete variable domain (other parts from reference TRBV15 and TRBJ2-1): DAMVIQNPRYQVTQFGKPVTLSCSQTLNHNVMYWYQQKSSQAPKLLFHYYDKDFNNEADTPDNFQSRRPNTSFCFLDIRSPGLGDTAMYLCATSRDYGLAGRYEQFFGPGTRLTVL.

The chain carries TRBV30 and TRBJ1-5; D remains unclear. Per germline, CDR1 GTSNPN and CDR2 SVGIG (reference sequence). This CDR3 has 14 residues. Trimming left V 4 bases short and J 0 bases short, with 10 bases between. In DNA, the CDR3 is TGTGCCTGGAAGTTACAGCATAGCAATCAGCCCCAGCATTTT. Protein product: CAWKLQHSNQPQHF.

The chain has TRBV18 and TRBJ2-2, with TRBD2 matching over 7 bases. CDR3 size: 17 residues. V lost 5 bases, J lost 4 bases, and 13 bases stayed unmatched. Germline-derived CDR1 and CDR2 are KGHSH and LQKENI. CDR3 DNA sequence: TGTGCCAGCTCAACCATGGGAGGGATTGGTATCACCGGGGAGCTGTTTTTT. It specifies CASSTMGGIGITGELFF.

The chain has TRBV7-3 and TRBJ2-1, with D tentatively TRBD1 (6 bases). Germline V lookup: CDR1 SGHTA, CDR2 FQGTGA. Trimming took off 4 bases at V and 2 bases at J, with 9 bases between the two ends. CDR3 length: 14 residues. The CDR3 sequence is CASSSGQPYNEQFF. The CDR3 DNA reads as TGTGCCAGCAGCTCGGGACAACCCTACAATGAGCAGTTCTTC. Drawing the rest from reference TRBV7-3 and TRBJ2-1, the complete variable domain is GAGVSQTPSNKVTEKGKYVELRCDPISGHTALYWYRQSLGQGPEFLIYFQGTGAADDSGLPNDRFFAVRPEGSVSTLKIQRTERGDSAVYLCASSSGQPYNEQFFGPGTRLTVL.

The table lists this clone with a few counts. CDR3 amino acids: CASSVDGTSFYEQYF. As DNA, the CDR3 is TGTGCCAGCAGCGTAGACGGGACTAGCTTCTACGAGCAGTACTTC. V and J are TRBV9 and TRBJ2-7, with TRBD2 identical over 9 bases. The CDR3 loop spans 15 amino acids. V lost 0 bases to trimming and J lost 3 bases; unmatched junction nucleotides: 4. In germline, CDR1 is SGDLS, CDR2 YYNGEE.

The rearrangement uses TRBV7-2 and TRBJ1-6; D unresolved. Germline V gene sequence: CDR1 SGHTA, CDR2 FQGNSA. The CDR3 is 16 amino acids. Deletions cut 4 bases from V and 7 bases from J, with 17 bases between. The CDR3 DNA follows: TGTGCCAGCAGCTCAGCCCCACAGAATGGGAATTCACCCCTCCACTTT. It translates to CASSSAPQNGNSPLHF.

J is TRBJ1-2 and V is TRBV19; weak D call: TRBD1 (5 bases). There are 14 residues in the CDR3. The V end was cut by 7 bases, the J end by 5 bases, with 17 bases between. The germline gives CDR1 LNHDA, CDR2 SQIVND (reference sequence). DNA of the CDR3: TGTGCCAGTACCACCGGGAGGCAGGGATATGGCTACACCTTC. It yields the protein CASTTGRQGYGYTF.

The CDR3 DNA follows: TGTGCCAGCAGTGAAGACAGTTATCCTCAGCCCCAGCATTTT. Protein: CASSEDSYPQPQHF. The chain carries TRBV2 and TRBJ1-5; no firm D call. Germline CDR1 reads SNHLY; CDR2 reads FYNNEI. The CDR3 is 14 residues long. V was pared by 1 base and J by 6 bases, with 10 bases between.

DNA for the CDR3: TGTGCCAGCAGTTACTCCAGGGGGGATGAGCAGTTCTTC. It encodes CASSYSRGDEQFF. This chain joins TRBV7-3 and TRBJ2-1; TRBD1 is a possible D gene (7 bases). The V end was cut by 6 bases, the J end by 8 bases, with 14 bases between. Germline V gene data show CDR1 as SGHTA and CDR2 as FQGTGA. The CDR3 is 13 amino acids.

The chain carries TRBV10-1 and TRBJ1-1, with TRBD1 as a possible D gene (6 bases). V was clipped by 4 bases and J by 8 bases, with 17 bases between them. The CDR3 totals 14 residues. Germline loops: CDR1 WNHNN, CDR2 SYGVQD (reference sequence). This CDR3 is CASSVDRFFSEAFF. CDR3 nucleotide sequence: TGCGCCAGCAGTGTAGACAGGTTCTTCTCCGAAGCTTTCTTT.

The V and J genes are TRBV4-1 and TRBJ1-2; 8 nucleotides match TRBD1. There are 16 residues in the CDR3. Germline lookup yields CDR1 MGHRA and CDR2 YSYEKL. V was clipped by 0 bases and J by 8 bases; unmatched bases: 11. The CDR3 is CASSQDQQGAYGGYTF. CDR3 DNA: TGCGCCAGCAGCCAAGATCAGCAGGGGGCGTACGGCGGCTACACCTTC.

V gene TRBV3-1 (or the pseudogene TRBV3-2) combines with J gene TRBJ1-2; D gene unclear. This CDR3 region has 14 residues. With 4 bases removed from V and 4 bases from J, the gap between germline ends came to 13 bases. In germline, CDR1 is LGHDT, CDR2 YNNKEL (reference sequence). CDR3 in DNA: TGTGCCAGCAGCCGCGCGGGTGAAGGCTATGGCTACACCTTC. It yields the protein CASSRAGEGYGYTF.

Here the CDR3 DNA reads TGTGCCAGCAGTGATTATACTGCGACAGGGAGACACGAGCAGTACTTC. Translation gives CASSDYTATGRHEQYF. The chain carries TRBV2 and TRBJ2-7; 7 nucleotides align to TRBD1. After removal of 3 bases from V and 5 bases from J, the junction contained 13 bases not matched to a gene. This CDR3 region has 16 residues. Germline assignment: CDR1 SNHLY and CDR2 FYNNEI.

CDR3 region: CASSLKGAHGYTF. CDR3 bases: TGTGCCAGCAGCTTAAAGGGGGCGCATGGCTACACCTTC. This sequence joins TRBV7-2 and TRBJ1-2; the match to TRBD1 covers 7 bases. The CDR3 loop spans 13 amino acids. Per germline, CDR1 SGHTA and CDR2 FQGNSA. The V segment lost 2 bases and the J segment 6 bases; nucleotides outside the gene matches: 3. Full variable domain (outside the CDR3, taken from reference TRBV7-2 and TRBJ1-2): GAGVSQSPSNKVTEKGKDVELRCDPISGHTALYWYRQSLGQGLEFLIYFQGNSAPDKSGLPSDRFSAERTGGSVSTLTIQRTQQEDSAVYLCASSLKGAHGYTFGSGTRLTVV.

This clone was counted many times. The chain carries TRBV12-3 or TRBV12-4 and TRBJ1-3, with no clear D. Trimming stripped 2 bases from V and 0 bases from J, with 2 bases between. The length of the CDR3 is 13 residues. The CDR3 DNA is TGTGCCAGCAGTTTATACTCTGGAAACACCATATATTTT. Translated, it gives CASSLYSGNTIYF.

This sequence joins TRBV3-1 (or the pseudogene TRBV3-2) and TRBJ2-1, with D maybe TRBD2 (5 bases). This CDR3 has 15 residues. Trimming cost V 1 base and J 4 bases, with 11 bases left between them. Germline-derived CDR1 and CDR2 are LGHDT and YNNKEL (reference sequence). The CDR3 sequence is CASSQVASPYNEQFF. The DNA for the CDR3 is TGTGCCAGCAGCCAAGTCGCTAGCCCATACAATGAGCAGTTCTTC.

The J gene is TRBJ1-3, the V gene TRBV2; D gene uncertain. Germline V gene data show CDR1 as SNHLY and CDR2 as FYNNEI. This CDR3 comprises 13 residues. V lost 5 bases, J lost 0 bases, and 5 bases lay in between. Here the CDR3 DNA reads TGTGCCAGCAGTTCCATCTCTGGAAACACCATATATTTT. This sequence encodes CASSSISGNTIYF.

The chain links TRBV18 to TRBJ2-1; TRBD2 matches 7 bases. CDR3 length: 15 amino acids. Losses at the gene ends were 4 bases for V and 2 bases for J; bases not matched to a gene: 5. CDR1 is KGHSH, CDR2 LQKENI, per germline. CDR3 sequence: CASSREGPPYNEQFF. DNA of the CDR3: TGTGCCAGCTCACGGGAGGGTCCGCCCTACAATGAGCAGTTCTTC.

This clone was observed a handful of times. The V gene is TRBV4-3, the J gene TRBJ1-2; 7 bases line up with TRBD1. The V and J ends lost 3 bases and 8 bases, in that order; junction bases with no gene match: 6. Germline CDR1 reads LGHNA; CDR2 reads YSLEER. The CDR3 extends over 13 amino acids. The CDR3 DNA is TGCGCCAGCAGCCAGCGAACAGGGGACGGCTACACCTTC. Its translation: CASSQRTGDGYTF.

This rearrangement joins TRBV6-2 or TRBV6-3 to TRBJ2-3, with D possibly being TRBD1 (6 bases). CDR3 length: 17 residues. V lost 0 bases to trimming and J lost 6 bases, with 19 bases between them. Germline loops: CDR1 MNHEY, CDR2 SVGEGT. The chain's CDR3 is CASSYSPNQGQRDTQYF. CDR3 bases: TGTGCCAGCAGTTACTCCCCGAATCAAGGACAGAGGGATACGCAGTATTTT.

The gene calls are TRBV20-1 and TRBJ1-5; tentative D call: TRBD1 (6 bases). The V end was cut by 3 bases, the J end by 3 bases, with 9 bases between. Germline V gives CDR1 DFQATT, CDR2 SNEGSKA (reference sequence). The CDR3 has 13 amino acids. The CDR3 sequence: CSASQGTNQPQHF. CDR3 sequence (DNA): TGCAGTGCTAGTCAGGGGACCAATCAGCCCCAGCATTTT.

The chain recombines TRBV29-1 with TRBJ1-6; a weak D match, TRBD1 (5 bases). Deletions cut 3 bases from V and 7 bases from J, with 10 bases between. Germline V CDR1 and CDR2: SQVTM, ANQGSEA. There are 13 residues in the CDR3. The chain's CDR3 is CSVDLGGNSPLHF. The CDR3 bases are TGCAGCGTTGATCTCGGGGGAAATTCACCCCTCCACTTT.

This clone has just a few counts. The J gene is TRBJ2-7, the V gene TRBV6-5; 9 bases line up with TRBD1. With V trimmed by 6 bases and J by 3 bases, 6 bases remained unmatched. The CDR3 runs to 14 residues. The germline V gene has CDR1 MNHEY and CDR2 SVGAGI. CDR3 sequence: CASRTGQGFYEQYF. The CDR3 DNA sequence: TGTGCCAGCAGGACGGGACAGGGCTTCTACGAGCAGTACTTC.

This clone was seen just once. The CDR3 DNA follows: TGTGCCAGCACCGGGGACTATCAATACAATGAGCAGTTCTTC. It specifies CASTGDYQYNEQFF. The chain uses TRBV11-2 and TRBJ2-1, with 7 bases fitting TRBD2. The CDR3 spans 14 residues. Germline CDR1 and CDR2: SGHAT and FQNNGV. V was clipped by 7 bases and J by 4 bases; unmatched bases: 7. The full variable domain, in which reference TRBV11-2 and TRBJ2-1 provide the parts outside the CDR3, is EAGVAQSPRYKIIEKRQSVAFWCNPISGHATLYWYQQILGQGPKLLIQFQNNGVVDDSQLPKDRFSAERLKGVDSTLKIQPAKLEDSAVYLCASTGDYQYNEQFFGPGTRLTVL.

This chain uses TRBV19 with TRBJ1-3, with D uncertain. The ends were cut back, 5 bases at V and 0 bases at J, with 11 bases in the middle. The CDR3 spans 15 residues. The germline CDR1 and CDR2 sequences are LNHDA and SQIVND (reference sequence). DNA for the CDR3: TGTGCCAGTAGTTGGCAGGCACCCTCTGGAAACACCATATATTTT. It encodes CASSWQAPSGNTIYF.

On this clone: In the same sample, other DNA sequences code for this CDR3. V gene TRBV24-1 combines with J gene TRBJ1-5; D gene uncertain. Germline CDR1 KGHDR, CDR2 SFDVKD. V was cut by 4 bases and J by 0 bases, with 6 bases left in between. The CDR3 length is 14 residues. The CDR3 DNA reads as TGTGCCACCAGTGAAGGGAGTAGCAATCAGCCCCAGCATTTT. This codes for CATSEGSSNQPQHF.

As DNA, the CDR3 is TGTGCCAGTAGTATAGAGTCAGGGGTCAGCTACACCTTC. This translates into CASSIESGVSYTF. V gene TRBV19 combines with J gene TRBJ1-2; a weak D match, TRBD1 (6 bases). CDR3 size: 13 residues. The V and J ends lost 0 bases and 9 bases respectively, with 11 bases between them. The germline gives CDR1 LNHDA, CDR2 SQIVND (reference sequence).